This T cell receptor (beta chain) was recovered during a study of blood T cell repertoires in COVID-19. Study information: The origin of the acute and convalescent COVID-19 samples was the United States, Italy and Spain. PBMCs, B-cell-depleted T cells, or T cells provided the cDNA or gDNA that made up the material.

Germline CDR1 is MNHEY and CDR2 is SVGAGI. The CDR3 extends over 15 amino acids. The ends were cut back, 0 bases at V and 0 bases at J, with 5 bases in the middle. In the study's own analysis: Amplifying reference gene primers gave estimates of nucleated cell counts. This table comes from immunoSEQ multiplex PCR, and its TCRdb copy is limited to in-frame clones, with some not included. Clonal size and the V and J genes are those of that table, whereas D and trimming came from the DNA. Altogether a few hundred thousand clones are present, 70% to 90% being singletons, with the ten largest covering less than 3%.

V is TRBV6-5 and J is TRBJ1-4; D is ambiguous. The specimen sequenced was peripheral blood. This TCR came from a woman aged 45-59 years with acute or convalescent COVID-19. The CDR3 DNA follows: TGTGCCAGCAGTTACTCGGGCGCAACTAATGAAAAACTGTTTTTT. Translation gives CASSYSGATNEKLFF.